The 18 T cell receptor beta chains below come from one sample, sequenced in a study of blood T cell repertoires in COVID-19. TCRdb's copy holds only in-frame clones and misses some; the assay was immunoSEQ multiplex PCR. The sample lists over 9,500 clones; roughly 91% were seen once. Sequencing used peripheral blood. These receptors were taken from a woman aged 55 to 70 with active COVID-19.

The genes are TRBV30 and TRBJ2-3; 8 positions agree with TRBD2. Per germline, CDR1 GTSNPN and CDR2 SVGIG (reference sequence). The CDR3 runs to 13 residues. V lost 4 bases to trimming and J lost 2 bases; unmatched junction nucleotides: 2. The CDR3 reads CAWTSGSTDTQYF. CDR3 bases: TGTGCCTGGACTAGCGGGTCCACAGATACGCAGTATTTT.

This clone occurred once. The CDR3 sequence: CASSKQPETQYF. CDR3 bases: TGTGCCAGCAGCAAACAGCCGGAGACCCAGTACTTC. The V call is TRBV13, the J call TRBJ2-5; the D is unclear. The germline gives CDR1 PRHDT, CDR2 FYEKMQ (reference sequence). This CDR3 has 12 amino acids. The ends were cut back, 5 bases at V and 5 bases at J, with 9 bases in the middle.

The chain uses TRBV15 and TRBJ1-4, with 8 bases fitting TRBD1. CDR1 is LNHNV, CDR2 YYDKDF, per germline (reference sequence). The CDR3 has 15 amino acids. V lost 0 bases, J lost 8 bases, and 5 bases stayed unmatched. The CDR3 DNA is TGTGCCACCAGCAGAGAGAGAGGGACAGGCGAAAAACTGTTTTTT. Its protein product is CATSRERGTGEKLFF.

The rearrangement joins TRBV10-3 to TRBJ1-5, with 8 bases lining up with TRBD1. Germline V CDR1 and CDR2: ENHRY, SYGVKD. Germline trimming cut 10 bases from V and 4 bases from J; bases unmatched to any gene: 6. The length of the CDR3 is 13 residues. CDR3 sequence reads: CATGQGRNQPQHF. CDR3 nucleotides: TGTGCCACCGGACAGGGTAGGAATCAGCCCCAGCATTTT.

This clone was seen a single time. The chain links TRBV4-2 to TRBJ1-2, with D perhaps matching TRBD1 (5 bases). Germline V CDR1 and CDR2: LGHNA, YNFKEQ. There are 15 residues in the CDR3. The V end was cut by 4 bases, the J end by 4 bases, with 16 bases between. The CDR3, as DNA: TGTGCCAGCAGCCTTTTTAGACAGACGCTCTATGGCTACACCTTC. The encoded protein is CASSLFRQTLYGYTF.

This chain joins TRBV7-2 and TRBJ1-2; TRBD1 might be the D (6 bases). The CDR3 contains 15 residues. Germline-derived CDR1 and CDR2 are SGHTA and FQGNSA. The V end was cut by 2 bases, the J end by 2 bases, with 12 bases between. The CDR3 loop reads CASSLNRGGNYGYTF. The CDR3, as DNA: TGTGCCAGCAGCTTAAATAGGGGGGGGAACTATGGCTACACCTTC.

V and J are TRBV5-6 and TRBJ2-1; 7 nucleotides align to TRBD2. The V and J ends lost 4 bases and 2 bases, in that order; junction bases with no gene match: 6. The CDR3 runs to 15 residues. Germline V gene lookup returns CDR1 SGHDT and CDR2 YYEEEE. The CDR3 DNA follows: TGTGCCAGCAGCGAGCTAGCGGCCCCCTACAATGAGCAGTTCTTC. It yields the protein CASSELAAPYNEQFF.

Comments on this clone: The junction departs from germline at one end; a sequencing error may be responsible. The rearrangement links TRBV14 to TRBJ1-2, with D perhaps TRBD1 (5 bases). Germline V gene lookup returns CDR1 SGHDN and CDR2 FVKESK. The CDR3 is 11 amino acids. The DNA for the CDR3 is TGTGCCAGCAGCCTCGGTGCAGGGTATTCCTTC. It encodes CASSLGAGYSF.

The chain combines TRBV27 with TRBJ1-3, with a weak D call TRBD1 (5 bases). CDR1 MNHEY and CDR2 SMNVEV come from the germline V gene (reference sequence). The V gene lost 6 bases and the J gene lost 0 bases, with 12 bases spanning the gap. The CDR3 runs 15 residues. For the CDR3, the DNA is TGTGCCAGCAGGCAACAGGCCATCTCTGGAAACACCATATATTTT. Protein: CASRQQAISGNTIYF.

The chain couples TRBV5-1 to TRBJ2-3; D call uncertain. The CDR3 consists of 14 residues. V shed 6 bases and J shed 2 bases, with 13 bases lying between them. The germline CDR1 and CDR2 sequences are SGHRS and YFSETQ. The DNA of the CDR3 is TGCGCCAGCAAAACAGAAACCAACACAGATACGCAGTATTTT. Its translation: CASKTETNTDTQYF.

The chain couples TRBV12-5 to TRBJ2-3; TRBD2 matches at 7 bases. Germline trimming cut 2 bases from V and 5 bases from J; bases unmatched to any gene: 10. Germline assignment: CDR1 LGHNT and CDR2 FRNRAP. The length of the CDR3 is 16 residues. In nucleotides, the CDR3 is TGTGCTAGTGGTTTGCCTCTGCGGGAGTCTGAAGATACGCAGTATTTT. Translated: CASGLPLRESEDTQYF.

The rearrangement joins TRBV5-1 to TRBJ1-3, with D unclear. CDR1 SGHRS and CDR2 YFSETQ come from the germline V gene. V was clipped by 1 base and J by 0 bases, with 5 bases between them. This CDR3 has 14 residues. CDR3 protein: CASSLSNSGNTIYF. The DNA of the CDR3 is TGCGCCAGCAGCTTGTCCAACTCTGGAAACACCATATATTTT.

Only one count was recorded for this clone. This chain connects TRBV7-8 to TRBJ1-2; 9 bases match TRBD1. This CDR3 contains 13 residues. Per germline, CDR1 SGHVS and CDR2 FQNEAQ. V gave up 5 bases and J gave up 4 bases; unmatched junction bases: 2. CDR3 in amino acids: CASSLDRGYGYTF. The CDR3 nucleotides are TGTGCCAGCAGCCTGGACAGGGGCTATGGCTACACCTTC.

This clone appeared once. The chain is built from TRBV6-6 and TRBJ2-3; D not resolved. Germline V lookup: CDR1 MNHNY, CDR2 SVGAGI (reference sequence). V was pared by 6 bases and J by 6 bases, with 13 bases between. This CDR3 has 13 residues. The DNA for the CDR3 is TGTGCCAGCAGAAATTACCTGGCTGATACGCAGTATTTT. It encodes CASRNYLADTQYF.

The DNA for the CDR3 is TGTGCCAGCAGCTTGGGACAGGGTACCACAGATACGCAGTATTTT. It specifies CASSLGQGTTDTQYF. V usage is TRBV5-4 and J usage is TRBJ2-3; 7 positions agree with TRBD1. CDR1 and CDR2 (germline): SGHNT, YYREEE (reference sequence). V shed 0 bases, J shed 2 bases, and the junction held 3 bases outside the gene matches. The CDR3 loop spans 15 amino acids.

J is TRBJ1-1 and V is TRBV19, with 7 positions matching TRBD1. The V segment lost 9 bases and the J segment 6 bases; nucleotides outside the gene matches: 10. The germline V gene has CDR1 LNHDA and CDR2 SQIVND (reference sequence). The CDR3 consists of 13 residues. The CDR3 nucleotides read TGTGCCAGCCTGGACAGGCAATTGTCTGAAGCTTTCTTT. The encoded protein is CASLDRQLSEAFF. Using reference TRBV19 and TRBJ1-1 for the parts outside the CDR3, the full variable domain is DGGITQSPKYLFRKEGQNVTLSCEQNLNHDAMYWYRQDPGQGLRLIYYSQIVNDFQKGDIAEGYSVSREKKESFPLTVTSAQKNPTAFYLCASLDRQLSEAFFGQGTRLTVV.

The chain carries TRBV18 and TRBJ1-6, with TRBD1 matching 7 bases. The CDR3 length is 14 residues. V lost 3 bases and J lost 7; bases outside the gene matches: 3. Germline V gives CDR1 KGHSH, CDR2 LQKENI. As DNA, the CDR3 is TGTGCCAGCTCACCTCAGGGGGAGAATTCACCCCTCCACTTT. This encodes CASSPQGENSPLHF.

The chain links TRBV11-2 to TRBJ1-5; 8 bases fit TRBD1. V lost 5 bases to trimming and J lost 3 bases; unmatched junction nucleotides: 6. From germline, CDR1 is SGHAT and CDR2 FQNNGV. The CDR3 is made up of 15 amino acids. The CDR3 DNA is TGTGCCAGCAGCCAAGCAGGGGGCCTCAATCAGCCCCAGCATTTT. Its protein product is CASSQAGGLNQPQHF.